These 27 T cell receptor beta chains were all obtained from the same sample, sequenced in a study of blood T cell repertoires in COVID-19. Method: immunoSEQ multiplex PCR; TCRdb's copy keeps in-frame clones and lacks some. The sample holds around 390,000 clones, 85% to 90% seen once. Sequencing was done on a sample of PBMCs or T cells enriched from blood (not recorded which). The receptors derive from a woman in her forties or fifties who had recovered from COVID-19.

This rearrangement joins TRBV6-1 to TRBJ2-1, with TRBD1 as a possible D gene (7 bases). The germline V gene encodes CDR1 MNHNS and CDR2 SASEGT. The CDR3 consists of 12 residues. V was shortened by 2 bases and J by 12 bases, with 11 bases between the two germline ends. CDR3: CASSENQGGQFF. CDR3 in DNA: TGTGCCAGCAGTGAAAATCAGGGGGGGCAGTTCTTC.

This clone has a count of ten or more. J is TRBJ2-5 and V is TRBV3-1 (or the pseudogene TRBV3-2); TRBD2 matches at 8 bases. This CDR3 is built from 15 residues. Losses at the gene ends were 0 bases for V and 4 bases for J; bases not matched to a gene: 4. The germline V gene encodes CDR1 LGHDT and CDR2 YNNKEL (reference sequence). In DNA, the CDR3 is TGTGCCAGCAGCCAAGATTGGCGGGGGGCAGAGACCCAGTACTTC. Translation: CASSQDWRGAETQYF.

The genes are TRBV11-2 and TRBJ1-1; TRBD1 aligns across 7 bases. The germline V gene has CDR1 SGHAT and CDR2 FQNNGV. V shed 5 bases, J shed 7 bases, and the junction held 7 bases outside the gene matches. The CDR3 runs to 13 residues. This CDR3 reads CASSRQGAGEAFF. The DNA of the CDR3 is TGTGCCAGCAGCCGACAGGGTGCTGGTGAAGCTTTCTTT.

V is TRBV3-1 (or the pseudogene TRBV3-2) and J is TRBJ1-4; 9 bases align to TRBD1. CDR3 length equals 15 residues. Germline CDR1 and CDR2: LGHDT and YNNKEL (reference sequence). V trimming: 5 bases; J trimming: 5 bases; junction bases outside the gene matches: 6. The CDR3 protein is CASSKGTGLNEKLFF. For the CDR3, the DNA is TGTGCCAGCAGCAAGGGGACAGGGTTAAATGAAAAACTGTTTTTT.

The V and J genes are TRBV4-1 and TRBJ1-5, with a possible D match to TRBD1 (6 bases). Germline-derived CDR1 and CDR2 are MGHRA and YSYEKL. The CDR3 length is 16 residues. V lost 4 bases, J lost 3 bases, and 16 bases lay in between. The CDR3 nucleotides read TGCGCCAGCAGCCCGACCGGACAGCTATTCAATCAGCCCCAGCATTTT. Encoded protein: CASSPTGQLFNQPQHF.

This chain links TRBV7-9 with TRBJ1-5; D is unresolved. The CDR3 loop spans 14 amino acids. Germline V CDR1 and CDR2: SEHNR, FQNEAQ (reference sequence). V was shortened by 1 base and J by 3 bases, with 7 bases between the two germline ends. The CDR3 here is CASSLDHFNQPQHF. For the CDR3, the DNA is TGTGCCAGCAGCTTAGATCACTTCAATCAGCCCCAGCATTTT.

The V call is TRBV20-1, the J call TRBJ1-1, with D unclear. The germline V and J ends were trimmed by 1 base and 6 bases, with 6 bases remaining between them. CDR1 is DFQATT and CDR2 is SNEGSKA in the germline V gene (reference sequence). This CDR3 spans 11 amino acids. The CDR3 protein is CSARAPSEAFF. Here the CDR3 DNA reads TGCAGTGCTAGAGCCCCCTCTGAAGCTTTCTTT.

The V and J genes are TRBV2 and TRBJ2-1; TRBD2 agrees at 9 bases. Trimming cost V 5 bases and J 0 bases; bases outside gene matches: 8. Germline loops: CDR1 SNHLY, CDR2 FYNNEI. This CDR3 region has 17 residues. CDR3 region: CASSQSRSGGSYNEQFF. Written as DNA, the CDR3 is TGTGCCAGCAGTCAAAGCCGTAGCGGGGGCTCCTACAATGAGCAGTTCTTC.

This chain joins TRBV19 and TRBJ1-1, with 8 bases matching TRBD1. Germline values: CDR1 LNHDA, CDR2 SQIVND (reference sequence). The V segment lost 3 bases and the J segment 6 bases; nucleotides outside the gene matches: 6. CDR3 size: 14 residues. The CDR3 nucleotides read TGTGCCAGTAGTATCGGACAGGGTTCCCCTGAAGCTTTCTTT. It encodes CASSIGQGSPEAFF.

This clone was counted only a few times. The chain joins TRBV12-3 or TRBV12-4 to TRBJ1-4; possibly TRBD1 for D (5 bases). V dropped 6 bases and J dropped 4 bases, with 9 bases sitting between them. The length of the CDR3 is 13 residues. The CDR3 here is CASSDSSNEKLFF. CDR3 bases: TGTGCCAGCAGCGACAGTAGTAATGAAAAACTGTTTTTT.

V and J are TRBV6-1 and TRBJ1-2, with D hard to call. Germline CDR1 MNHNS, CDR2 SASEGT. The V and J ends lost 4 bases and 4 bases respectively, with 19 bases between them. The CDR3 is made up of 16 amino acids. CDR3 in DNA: TGTGCCAGCAGTGCCTCGGGAGGGATGACAACCTATGGCTACACCTTC. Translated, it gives CASSASGGMTTYGYTF.

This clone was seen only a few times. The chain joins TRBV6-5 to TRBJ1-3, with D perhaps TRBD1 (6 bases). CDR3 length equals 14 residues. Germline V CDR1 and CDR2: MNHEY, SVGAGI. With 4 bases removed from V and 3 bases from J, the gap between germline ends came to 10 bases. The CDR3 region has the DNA TGTGCCAGCAGTTTACAGGGAAATGGAAACACCATATATTTT. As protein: CASSLQGNGNTIYF.

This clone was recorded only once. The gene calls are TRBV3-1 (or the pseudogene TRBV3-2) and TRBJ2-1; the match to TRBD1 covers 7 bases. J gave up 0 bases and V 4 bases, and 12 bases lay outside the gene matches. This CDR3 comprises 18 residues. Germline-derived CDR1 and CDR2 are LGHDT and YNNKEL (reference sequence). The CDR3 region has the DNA TGTGCCAGCAGCCGAGACAACAGGGGTCCCCGCTCCTACAATGAGCAGTTCTTC. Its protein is CASSRDNRGPRSYNEQFF.

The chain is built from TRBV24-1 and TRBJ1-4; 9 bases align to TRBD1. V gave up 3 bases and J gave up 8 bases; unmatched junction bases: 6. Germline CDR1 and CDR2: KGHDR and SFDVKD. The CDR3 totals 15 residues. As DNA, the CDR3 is TGTGCCACCAGTGATATGGGACAGGGTAGAGAAAAACTGTTTTTT. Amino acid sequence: CATSDMGQGREKLFF.

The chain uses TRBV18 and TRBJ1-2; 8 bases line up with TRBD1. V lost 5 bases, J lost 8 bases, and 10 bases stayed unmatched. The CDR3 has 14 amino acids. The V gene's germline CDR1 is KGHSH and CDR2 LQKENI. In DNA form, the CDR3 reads TGTGCCAGCTCAGATAAAGACAGGGGAGGAGGCTACACCTTC. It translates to CASSDKDRGGGYTF.

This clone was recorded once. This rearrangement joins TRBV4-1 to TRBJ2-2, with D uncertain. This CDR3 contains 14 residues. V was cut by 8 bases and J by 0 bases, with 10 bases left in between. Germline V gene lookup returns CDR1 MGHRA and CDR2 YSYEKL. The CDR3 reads CASSTLANTGELFF. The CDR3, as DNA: TGCGCCAGCTCGACTCTTGCGAACACCGGGGAGCTGTTTTTT.

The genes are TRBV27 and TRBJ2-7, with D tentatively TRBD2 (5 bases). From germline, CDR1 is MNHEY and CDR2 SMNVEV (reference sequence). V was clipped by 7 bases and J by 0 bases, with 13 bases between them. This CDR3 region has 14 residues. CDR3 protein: CASKQADSSYEQYF. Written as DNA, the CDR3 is TGTGCCAGCAAACAAGCGGATAGCTCCTACGAGCAGTACTTC.

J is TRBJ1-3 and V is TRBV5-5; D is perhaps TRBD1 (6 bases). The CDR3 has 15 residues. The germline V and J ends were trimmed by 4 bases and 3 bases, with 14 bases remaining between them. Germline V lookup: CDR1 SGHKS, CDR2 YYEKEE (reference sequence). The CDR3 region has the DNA TGTGCCAGCAGCCAAGTACAGGGATATGGAAACACCATATATTTT. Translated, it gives CASSQVQGYGNTIYF.

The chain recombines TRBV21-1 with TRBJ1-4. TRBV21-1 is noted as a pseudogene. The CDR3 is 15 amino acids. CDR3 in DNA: TGTGCCAGCAGCAAAGACGGGGTTACTAATGAAAAACTGTTTTTT. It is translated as CASSKDGVTNEKLFF.

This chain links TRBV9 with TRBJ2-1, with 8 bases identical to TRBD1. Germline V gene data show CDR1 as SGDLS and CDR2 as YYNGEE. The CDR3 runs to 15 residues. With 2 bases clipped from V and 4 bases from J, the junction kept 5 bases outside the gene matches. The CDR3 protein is CASSVGQAWYNEQFF. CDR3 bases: TGTGCCAGCAGCGTGGGACAGGCCTGGTACAATGAGCAGTTCTTC. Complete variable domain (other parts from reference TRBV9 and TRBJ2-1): DSGVTQTPKHLITATGQRVTLRCSPRSGDLSVYWYQQSLDQGLQFLIQYYNGEERAKGNILERFSAQQFPDLHSELNLSSLELGDSALYFCASSVGQAWYNEQFFGPGTRLTVL.

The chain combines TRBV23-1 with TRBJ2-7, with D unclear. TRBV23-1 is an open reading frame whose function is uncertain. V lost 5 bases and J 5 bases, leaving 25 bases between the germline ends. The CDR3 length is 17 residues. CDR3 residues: CASSGSPQPPALDEQYF. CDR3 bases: TGCGCCAGCAGTGGTAGCCCCCAGCCACCCGCCCTGGACGAGCAGTACTTC.

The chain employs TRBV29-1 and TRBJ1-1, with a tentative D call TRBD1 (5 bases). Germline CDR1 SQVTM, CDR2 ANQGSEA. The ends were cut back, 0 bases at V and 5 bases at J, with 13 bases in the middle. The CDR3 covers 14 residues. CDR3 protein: CSVEDLRGGTEAFF. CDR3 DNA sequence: TGCAGCGTTGAAGATCTTAGGGGAGGTACTGAAGCTTTCTTT.

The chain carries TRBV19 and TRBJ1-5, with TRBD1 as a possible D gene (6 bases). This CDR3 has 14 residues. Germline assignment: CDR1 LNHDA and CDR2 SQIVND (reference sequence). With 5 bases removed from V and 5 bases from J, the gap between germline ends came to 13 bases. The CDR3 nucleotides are TGTGCCAGTAGTGCGGGGGGCGCTTATCAGCCCCAGCATTTT. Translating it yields CASSAGGAYQPQHF.

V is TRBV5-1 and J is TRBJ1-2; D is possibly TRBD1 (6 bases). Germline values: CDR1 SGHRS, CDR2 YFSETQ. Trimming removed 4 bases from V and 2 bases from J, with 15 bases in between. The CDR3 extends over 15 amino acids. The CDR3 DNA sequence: TGCGCCAGCAGCCCGCCAGCGGGGGCGAACTATGGCTACACCTTC. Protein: CASSPPAGANYGYTF.

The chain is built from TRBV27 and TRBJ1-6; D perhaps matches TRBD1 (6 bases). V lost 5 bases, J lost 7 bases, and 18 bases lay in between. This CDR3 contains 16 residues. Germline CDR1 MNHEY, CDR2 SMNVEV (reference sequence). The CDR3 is CASSREPGQLNSPLHF. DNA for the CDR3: TGTGCCAGCAGTCGCGAACCTGGACAGCTCAATTCACCCCTCCACTTT.

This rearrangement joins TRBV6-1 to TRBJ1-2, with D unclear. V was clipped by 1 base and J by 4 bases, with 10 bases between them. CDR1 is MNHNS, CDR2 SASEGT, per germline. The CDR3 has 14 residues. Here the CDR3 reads CASSEDRGTYGYTF. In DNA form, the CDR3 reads TGTGCCAGCAGTGAAGATCGGGGAACCTATGGCTACACCTTC.

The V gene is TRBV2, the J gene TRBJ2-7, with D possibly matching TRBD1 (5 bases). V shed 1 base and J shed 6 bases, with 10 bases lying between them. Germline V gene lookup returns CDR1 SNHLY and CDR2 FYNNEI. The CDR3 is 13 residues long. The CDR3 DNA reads TGTGCCAGCAGTGAAGAAGCAGGGTCCGAGCAGTACTTC. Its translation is CASSEEAGSEQYF.